The clone carrying this T cell receptor (beta chain) was recorded many times. Its antigen is not identified. Germline lookup yields CDR1 SGDLS and CDR2 YYNGEE. The CDR3 is 15 amino acids. V lost 0 bases and J lost 3, with 12 bases in between. The data belong to a study of CD8+CD57+ T cells in acquired aplastic anemia. Study-wide findings and caveats: No significant difference in CD8+ Simpson's diversity was found between patients and controls. It was found that roughly 31 CD8+ CDR3 sequences were shared between patients and controls.

All sequencing subjects had displayed CD8+CD57+ cell expansion on flow cytometry. Every patient presented with severe acquired aplastic anemia. None of the patients had been given any therapy when their blood was sampled. Investigators profiled TCR beta VDJ and CDR3 from genomic DNA template. TCRdb reprocessed the reads with MiXCR, giving one entry per CDR3 protein. The sample yields about 150,000 distinct CDR3 sequences, about 54% seen once. Sample: sorted CD4+, CD8+, or CD8+CD57+ T cells (not recorded which) from PBMCs. This sequence joins TRBV9 and TRBJ1-1; the D is unclear. This clonotype originated in a human donor with aplastic anemia. As DNA, the CDR3 is TGTGCCAGCAGCGTAGAGGGTTTGCGAGACACTGAAGCTTTCTTT. It is translated as CASSVEGLRDTEAFF.